This T cell receptor (beta chain) was sequenced for a study of identifying expanded T cells in peripheral blood. Assay: immunoSEQ multiplex PCR; the TCRdb copy retains only in-frame clones and omits some. The data contain about 86,000 clones, roughly 87% of them singletons. CDR1 is SGHDT, CDR2 YYEEEE, per germline. CDR3 length: 14 residues. Trimming took 0 bases from V and 8 from J, leaving 14 bases between them. Sequencing used blood. This receptor was obtained from a person aged 18 to 75 in good health. This chain joins TRBV5-6 and TRBJ1-2, with a possible D match to TRBD1 (5 bases). This CDR3 reads CASSLGVKRGGYTF. CDR3 coding DNA: TGTGCCAGCAGCTTGGGGGTCAAGAGGGGAGGCTACACCTTC.